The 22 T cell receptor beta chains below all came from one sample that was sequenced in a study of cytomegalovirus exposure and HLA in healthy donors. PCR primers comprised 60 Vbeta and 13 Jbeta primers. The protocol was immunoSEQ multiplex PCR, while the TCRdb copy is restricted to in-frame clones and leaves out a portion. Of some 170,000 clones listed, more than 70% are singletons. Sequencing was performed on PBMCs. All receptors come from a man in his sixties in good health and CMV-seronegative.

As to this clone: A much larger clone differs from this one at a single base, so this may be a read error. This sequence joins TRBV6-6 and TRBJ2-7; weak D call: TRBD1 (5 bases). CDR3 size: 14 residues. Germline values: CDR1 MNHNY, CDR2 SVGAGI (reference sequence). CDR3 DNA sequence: TGTGCCATCAGTTACTCGAAAAGGGGATACGAGCAGTACTTC. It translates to CAISYSKRGYEQYF.

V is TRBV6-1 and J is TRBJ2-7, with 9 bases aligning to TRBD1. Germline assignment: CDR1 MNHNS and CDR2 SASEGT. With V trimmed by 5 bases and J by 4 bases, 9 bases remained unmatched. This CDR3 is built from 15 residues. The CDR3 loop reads CASSKTGGVSYEQYF. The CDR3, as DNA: TGTGCCAGCAGTAAAACAGGGGGCGTTTCGTACGAGCAGTACTTC.

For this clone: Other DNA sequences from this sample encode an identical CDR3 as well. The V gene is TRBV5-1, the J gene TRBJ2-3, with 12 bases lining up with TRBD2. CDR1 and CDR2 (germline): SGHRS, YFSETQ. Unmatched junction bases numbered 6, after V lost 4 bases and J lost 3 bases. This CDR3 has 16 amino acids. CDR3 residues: CASSTRLAGGTDTQYF. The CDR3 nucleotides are TGCGCCAGCAGCACCCGGCTAGCGGGGGGGACAGATACGCAGTATTTT.

The CDR3 reads CASTPGTQNEKLFF. For the CDR3, the DNA is TGCGCCAGCACCCCCGGGACACAAAATGAAAAACTGTTTTTT. The V and J genes are TRBV5-1 and TRBJ1-4, with D tentatively TRBD1 (6 bases). The length of the CDR3 is 14 residues. The V end lost 6 bases, the J end lost 5 bases, and 14 bases lay between the germline ends. Germline V gene data show CDR1 as SGHRS and CDR2 as YFSETQ.

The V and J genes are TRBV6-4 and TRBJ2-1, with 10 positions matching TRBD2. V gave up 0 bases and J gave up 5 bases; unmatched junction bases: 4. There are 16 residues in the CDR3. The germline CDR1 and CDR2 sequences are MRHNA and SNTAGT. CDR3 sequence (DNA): TGTGCCAGCAGTGACTCCCAGCGGGGGGGCCACAATGAGCAGTTCTTC. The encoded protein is CASSDSQRGGHNEQFF.

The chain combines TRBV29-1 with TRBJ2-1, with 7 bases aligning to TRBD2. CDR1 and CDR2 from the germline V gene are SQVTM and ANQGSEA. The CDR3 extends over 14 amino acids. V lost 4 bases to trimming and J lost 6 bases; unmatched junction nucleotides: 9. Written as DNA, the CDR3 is TGCAGCGTTGTAGTACGCGGGAGAAGCAATGAGCAGTTCTTC. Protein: CSVVVRGRSNEQFF.

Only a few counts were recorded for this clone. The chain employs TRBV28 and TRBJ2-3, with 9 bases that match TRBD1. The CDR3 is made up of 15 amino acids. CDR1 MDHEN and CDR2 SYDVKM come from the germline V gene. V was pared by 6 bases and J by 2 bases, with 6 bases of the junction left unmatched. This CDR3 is CASRPWDRVTDTQYF. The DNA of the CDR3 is TGTGCCAGCAGACCCTGGGACAGGGTCACAGATACGCAGTATTTT.

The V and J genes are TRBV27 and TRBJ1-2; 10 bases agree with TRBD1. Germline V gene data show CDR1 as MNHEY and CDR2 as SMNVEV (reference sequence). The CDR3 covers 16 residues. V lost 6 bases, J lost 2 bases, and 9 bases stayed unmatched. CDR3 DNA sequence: TGTGCCAGCAGGGGAGGCTGGGACAGGGGCAACTATGGCTACACCTTC. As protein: CASRGGWDRGNYGYTF.

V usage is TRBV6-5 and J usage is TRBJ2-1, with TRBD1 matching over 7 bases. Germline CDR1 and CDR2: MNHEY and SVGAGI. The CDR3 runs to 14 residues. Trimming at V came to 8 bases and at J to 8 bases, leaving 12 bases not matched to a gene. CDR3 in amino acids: CASQKGGPGDEQFF. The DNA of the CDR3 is TGTGCCAGCCAGAAAGGGGGCCCGGGCGATGAGCAGTTCTTC.

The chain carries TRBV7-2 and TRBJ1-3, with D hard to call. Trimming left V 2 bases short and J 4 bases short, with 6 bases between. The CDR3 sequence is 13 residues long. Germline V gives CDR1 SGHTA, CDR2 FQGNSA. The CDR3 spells CASSLIPGNTIYF. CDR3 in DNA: TGTGCCAGCAGCTTAATTCCGGGAAACACCATATATTTT.

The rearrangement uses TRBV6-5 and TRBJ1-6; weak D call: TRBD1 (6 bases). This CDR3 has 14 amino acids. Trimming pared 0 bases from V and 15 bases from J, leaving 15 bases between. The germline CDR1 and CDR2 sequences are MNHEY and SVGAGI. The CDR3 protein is CASSYSNTGYHLHF. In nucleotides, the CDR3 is TGTGCCAGCAGTTACTCCAATACAGGGTATCACCTCCACTTT.

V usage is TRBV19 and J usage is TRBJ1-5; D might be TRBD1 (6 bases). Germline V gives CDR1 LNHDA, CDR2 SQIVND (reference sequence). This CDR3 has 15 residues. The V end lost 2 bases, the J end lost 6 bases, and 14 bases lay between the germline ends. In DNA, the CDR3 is TGTGCCAGTAGTATATGGGCAGGGGTGGGTCAGCCCCAGCATTTT. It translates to CASSIWAGVGQPQHF.

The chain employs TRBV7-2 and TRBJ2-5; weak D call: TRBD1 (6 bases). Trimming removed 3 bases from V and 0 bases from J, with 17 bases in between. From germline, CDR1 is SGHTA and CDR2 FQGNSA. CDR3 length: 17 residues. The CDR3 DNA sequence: TGTGCCAGCAGCTTGGCAGGCGGACAGTCGTACCAAGAGACCCAGTACTTC. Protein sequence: CASSLAGGQSYQETQYF.

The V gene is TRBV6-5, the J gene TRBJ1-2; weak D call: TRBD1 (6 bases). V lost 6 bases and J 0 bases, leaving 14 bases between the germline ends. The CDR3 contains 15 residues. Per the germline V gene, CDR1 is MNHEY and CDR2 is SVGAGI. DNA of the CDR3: TGTGCCAGCAGATACGCCGGGACAACTAACTATGGCTACACCTTC. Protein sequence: CASRYAGTTNYGYTF.

The CDR3 here is CASSLAEVAGRNSPLHF. The CDR3 nucleotides are TGCGCCAGCAGCTTGGCCGAGGTCGCAGGGAGGAATTCACCCCTCCACTTT. This chain connects TRBV5-1 to TRBJ1-6, with a possible D match to TRBD1 (5 bases). Trimming stripped 0 bases from V and 7 bases from J, with 17 bases between. The CDR3 extends over 17 amino acids. Germline V CDR1 and CDR2: SGHRS, YFSETQ. Supplemented by reference TRBV5-1 and TRBJ1-6, the full variable domain reads KAGVTQTPRYLIKTRGQQVTLSCSPISGHRSVSWYQQTPGQGLQFLFEYFSETQRNKGNFPGRFSGRQFSNSRSEMNVSTLELGDSALYLCASSLAEVAGRNSPLHFGNGTRLTVT.

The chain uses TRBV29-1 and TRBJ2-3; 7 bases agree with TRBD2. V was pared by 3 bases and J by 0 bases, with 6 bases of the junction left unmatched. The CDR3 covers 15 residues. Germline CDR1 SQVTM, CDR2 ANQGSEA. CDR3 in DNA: TGCAGCGTTGATATGTGGGAGGGGAGCACAGATACGCAGTATTTT. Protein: CSVDMWEGSTDTQYF.

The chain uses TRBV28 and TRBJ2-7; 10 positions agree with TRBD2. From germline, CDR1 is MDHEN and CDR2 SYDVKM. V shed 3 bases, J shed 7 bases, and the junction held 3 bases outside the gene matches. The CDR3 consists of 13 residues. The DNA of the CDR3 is TGTGCCAGCAGTTTTAGCGGGGGGCGGGAGCAGTACTTC. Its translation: CASSFSGGREQYF.

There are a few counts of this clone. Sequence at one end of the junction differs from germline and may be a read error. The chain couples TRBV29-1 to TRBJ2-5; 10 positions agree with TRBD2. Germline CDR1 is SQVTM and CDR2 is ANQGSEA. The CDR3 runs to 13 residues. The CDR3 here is CSVEPSGGESQYF. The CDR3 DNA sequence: TGCAGCGTTGAACCTAGCGGGGGAGAGTCCCAGTACTTC.

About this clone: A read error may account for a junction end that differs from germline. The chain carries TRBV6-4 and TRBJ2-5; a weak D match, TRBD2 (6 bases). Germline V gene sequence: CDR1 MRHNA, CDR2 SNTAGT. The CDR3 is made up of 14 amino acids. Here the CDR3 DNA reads TGTGCCAGCCCGCGGGCTAGCGTAGAAGAGAGCCAGTACTTC. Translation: CASPRASVEESQYF.

The CDR3 region has the DNA TGTGCCAGCAGCCCCTCCTATACCGGGGAGCTGTTTTTT. This sequence encodes CASSPSYTGELFF. The chain employs TRBV7-7 and TRBJ2-2; D gene ambiguous. CDR1 SSHAT and CDR2 FNYEAQ come from the germline V gene (reference sequence). V lost 5 bases and J lost 5, with 9 bases in between. The CDR3 is 13 residues long.

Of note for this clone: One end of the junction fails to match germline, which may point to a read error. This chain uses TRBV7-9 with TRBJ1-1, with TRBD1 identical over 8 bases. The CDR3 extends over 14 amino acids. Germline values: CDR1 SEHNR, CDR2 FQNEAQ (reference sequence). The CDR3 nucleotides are TGTTCCAGCAGCCTAGGACAGGGTAACACTGAAGCTTTCTTT. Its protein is CSSSLGQGNTEAFF.

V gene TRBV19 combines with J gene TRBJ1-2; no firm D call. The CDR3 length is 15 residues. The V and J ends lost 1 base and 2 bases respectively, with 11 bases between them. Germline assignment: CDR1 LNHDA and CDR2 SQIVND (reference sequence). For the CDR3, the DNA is TGTGCCAGTAGTATAGTCCCTACTGAGAACTATGGCTACACCTTC. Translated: CASSIVPTENYGYTF.